This is a list of T cell receptor beta chains from one sample in a study of shared T cell receptors in the human thymus. Data came from immunoSEQ multiplex PCR; TCRdb stores just in-frame clones and leaves some out. The repertoire includes roughly 660,000 clones, roughly 90% of them detected once, and approximately 0.011% sits in the top ten. This same sample was also part of a study on human thymus T cells.

Material: thymocytes. These receptors were taken from a boy younger than two with a congenital heart defect. CDR3s include the opening cysteine and the closing phenylalanine or tryptophan. A D gene is named only where the DNA matches it firmly. The size field is filled for only some rows; it gives once, few, many or a size class.

j_call d_call clone_size v_call cdr3_nt cdr3_aa
TRBJ1-5 - - TRBV28 TGTGCCAGCAGTCCCCCACAGGGCTATAGCAATCAGCCCCAGCATTTT CASSPPQGYSNQPQHF
TRBJ1-1 - - TRBV27 TGTGCCAGCAGTTTCGGGGGGAACACTGAAGCTTTCTTT CASSFGGNTEAFF
TRBJ1-1 TRBD1 - TRBV28 TGTGCCAGCAGTTTGGCGAGGGGGCCTAAATCGAACACTGAAGCTTTCTTT CASSLARGPKSNTEAFF
TRBJ2-1 - - TRBV7-7 TGTGCTAGCAGCTCCGGACCGGAGGAGTACAATGAGCAGTTCTTC CASSSGPEEYNEQFF
TRBJ2-7 - - TRBV6-5 TGTGCCAGCACCCTACTAGTTCCCGACTCCTACGAGCAGTACTTC CASTLLVPDSYEQYF
TRBJ2-7 - - TRBV7-2 TGTGCCAGCAGCCTCCCATCCCCTTTTTCCTCCGGCGAGCAGTACTTC CASSLPSPFSSGEQYF
TRBJ1-2 TRBD1 once TRBV15 TGTGCCACCAGCAGAGCCACGCTCCCGGACAGGGCCCCCGACGGCTACACCTTC CATSRATLPDRAPDGYTF
TRBJ1-5 - - TRBV5-5 TGTGCCAGCAGTGGTTCAGGGGTCCAGCCCCAGCATTTT CASSGSGVQPQHF
TRBJ2-7 - - TRBV27 TGTGCCAGCAGTCCCGACATTACCGACGAGCAGTACTTC CASSPDITDEQYF
TRBJ2-7 - - TRBV6-5 TGTGCCAGCAGCGAAGTTTTCGGAGGCGAGCAGTACTTC CASSEVFGGEQYF
TRBJ2-7 - few TRBV4-1 TGCGCCAGCAGCCAAACCACCCCGGGACTGCGCCGCTACGAGCAGTACTTC CASSQTTPGLRRYEQYF
TRBJ2-1 - - TRBV21-1 TGTGCCAGCAGCAAAGAGGACAGTCGCGAAGGGGATGAGCAGTTCTTC CASSKEDSREGDEQFF
TRBJ1-4 - - TRBV30 TGTGCCTGGAGTGTACGGAGGGTTGGGACTAATGAAAAACTGTTTTTT CAWSVRRVGTNEKLFF
TRBJ2-2 TRBD1 - TRBV6-5 TGTGCCAGCACCCGGGACAGTCGCACCGGGGAGCTGTTTTTT CASTRDSRTGELFF
TRBJ2-7 - - TRBV28 TGTGCCAGCAGTTTACAGGGGCAGGACGAGCAGTACTTC CASSLQGQDEQYF
TRBJ1-3 - - TRBV4-3 TGCGCCAGCAGCGACGGCGTGGTCGGAGACACCATATATTTT CASSDGVVGDTIYF
TRBJ1-2 - - TRBV6-5 TGTGCCAGCACCCCTAAGGGACACCGCCATGGCTACACCTTC CASTPKGHRHGYTF
TRBJ2-1 TRBD2 - TRBV5-6 TGTGCCAGCAGCTTGGGTAGTGGGGGGGAGGAGCAGTTCTTC CASSLGSGGEEQFF
TRBJ2-4 - once TRBV2 TGTGCCAGCAGTGTAGACATACTAGCCAAAAACATTCAGTACTTC CASSVDILAKNIQYF
TRBJ2-2 TRBD2 - TRBV7-7 TGTGCTAGCAGCCGACTAGCGGGGAACACCGGGGAGCTGTTTTTT CASSRLAGNTGELFF
TRBJ2-7 - - TRBV27 TGTGCCAGCATGTTAGACCGGGATTCCGTCTACGAGCAGTACTTC CASMLDRDSVYEQYF
TRBJ2-3 TRBD2 - TRBV6-5 TGTGCCAGCGGAAGAGCGGGGACTACAGATACGCAGTATTTT CASGRAGTTDTQYF
TRBJ1-2 - - TRBV7-9 TGTGCCAGCAGCTTTAGGGGGGGAGATGGCTACACCTTC CASSFRGGDGYTF
TRBJ1-4 - - TRBV27 TGTGCCAGCAGGTTAAAAAAGACCGACGGGGGTAATGAAAAACTGTTTTTT CASRLKKTDGGNEKLFF
TRBJ2-7 - few TRBV4-3 TGCGCCAGCAGCCAGGGTAGAGACAGCGCCTACGAGCAGTACTTC CASSQGRDSAYEQYF